The 5 T cell receptor beta chains below all came from one sample that was sequenced in a study of memory CD4+ T cells and cytomegalovirus serostatus. Sequenced by immunoSEQ multiplex PCR; TCRdb stores in-frame clones only, minus some. The data show tens of thousands of clones, around 78% seen once. Single viable CD3+CD4+CD8-CD45RO+ cells were sorted as the memory CD4+ T cells. Sample: memory CD4+ T cells from blood. The source is an adult in good health and CMV-seronegative.

This chain joins TRBV5-6 and TRBJ2-3; perhaps TRBD2 as D (6 bases). Per germline, CDR1 SGHDT and CDR2 YYEEEE. There are 14 residues in the CDR3. The V and J ends lost 0 bases and 3 bases respectively, with 8 bases between them. The CDR3 region has the DNA TGTGCCAGCAGCTTGGCCGGGAGAACAGATACGCAGTATTTT. Translated, it gives CASSLAGRTDTQYF.

J is TRBJ2-7 and V is TRBV6-5; D uncertain. This CDR3 region has 11 residues. Germline V gene lookup returns CDR1 MNHEY and CDR2 SVGAGI. V gave up 10 bases and J gave up 7 bases, with 14 bases separating them. The CDR3 sequence is CATYFSTEQYF. The CDR3 DNA follows: TGTGCCACCTACTTTAGTACTGAGCAGTACTTC.

This clone has only one observation. CDR3 sequence: CASSQQNRVGEKLFF. Written as DNA, the CDR3 is TGTGCCAGCAGTCAGCAGAACAGGGTGGGTGAAAAACTGTTTTTT. This sequence joins TRBV28 and TRBJ1-4; D is possibly TRBD1 (6 bases). This CDR3 is 15 amino acids long. Germline assignment: CDR1 MDHEN and CDR2 SYDVKM. V shed 5 bases and J shed 7 bases, with 17 bases lying between them.

The chain joins TRBV6-1 to TRBJ1-5, with a weak D call TRBD1 (6 bases). Germline V gives CDR1 MNHNS, CDR2 SASEGT. The V end was cut by 6 bases, the J end by 0 bases, with 12 bases between. The CDR3 totals 15 residues. The CDR3 is CASRSTGNSNQPQHF. The CDR3 nucleotides read TGTGCCAGCAGGTCAACAGGGAATAGCAATCAGCCCCAGCATTTT.

The CDR3 loop reads CASSPTSGIYGYTF. The CDR3 region has the DNA TGTGCCAGCTCACCAACTTCGGGGATCTATGGCTACACCTTC. The chain joins TRBV18 to TRBJ1-2; D is ambiguous. The V end lost 2 bases, the J end lost 4 bases, and 11 bases lay between the germline ends. Per the germline V gene, CDR1 is KGHSH and CDR2 is LQKENI. This CDR3 contains 14 residues.